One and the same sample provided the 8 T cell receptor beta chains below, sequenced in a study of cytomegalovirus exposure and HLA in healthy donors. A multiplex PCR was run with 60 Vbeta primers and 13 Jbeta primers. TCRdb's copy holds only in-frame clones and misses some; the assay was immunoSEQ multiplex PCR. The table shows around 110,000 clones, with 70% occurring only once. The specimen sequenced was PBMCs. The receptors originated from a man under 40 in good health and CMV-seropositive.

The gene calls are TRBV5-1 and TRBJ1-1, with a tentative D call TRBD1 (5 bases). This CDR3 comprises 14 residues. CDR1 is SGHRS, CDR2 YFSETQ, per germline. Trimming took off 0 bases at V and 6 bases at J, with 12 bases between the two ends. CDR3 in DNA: TGCGCCAGCAGCTTGGGGGGGGGTATCGCTGAAGCTTTCTTT. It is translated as CASSLGGGIAEAFF. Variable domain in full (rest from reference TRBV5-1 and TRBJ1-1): KAGVTQTPRYLIKTRGQQVTLSCSPISGHRSVSWYQQTPGQGLQFLFEYFSETQRNKGNFPGRFSGRQFSNSRSEMNVSTLELGDSALYLCASSLGGGIAEAFFGQGTRLTVV.

The CDR3 coding sequence is TGTGCCAGCAGTTGGGACACAAACACCGGGGAGCTGTTTTTT. As protein: CASSWDTNTGELFF. V gene TRBV6-4 combines with J gene TRBJ2-2; possible D gene TRBD1, 6 bases. Trimming shortened V by 5 bases and J by 2 bases, and 9 bases separated the two germline ends. Germline V gene sequence: CDR1 MRHNA, CDR2 SNTAGT. The length of the CDR3 is 14 residues.

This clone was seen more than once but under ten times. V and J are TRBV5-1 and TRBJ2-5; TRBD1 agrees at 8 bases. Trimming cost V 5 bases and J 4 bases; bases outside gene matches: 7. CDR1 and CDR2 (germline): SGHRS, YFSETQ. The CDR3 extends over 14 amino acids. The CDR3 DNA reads TGCGCCAGCAGGGACACAGGGGGAGGAGAGACCCAGTACTTC. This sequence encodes CASRDTGGGETQYF.

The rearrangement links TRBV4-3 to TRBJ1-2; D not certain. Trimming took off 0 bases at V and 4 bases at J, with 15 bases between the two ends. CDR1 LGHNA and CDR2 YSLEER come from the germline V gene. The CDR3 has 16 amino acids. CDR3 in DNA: TGCGCCAGCAGCCAAGATCCCACGGGAGTAGGCTATGGCTACACCTTC. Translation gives CASSQDPTGVGYGYTF.

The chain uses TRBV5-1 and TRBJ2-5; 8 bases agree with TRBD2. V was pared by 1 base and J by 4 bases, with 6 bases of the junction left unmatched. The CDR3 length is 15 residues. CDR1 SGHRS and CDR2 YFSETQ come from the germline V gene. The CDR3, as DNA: TGCGCCAGCAGCTTGCGCGGGGGGCCGGGAGAGACCCAGTACTTC. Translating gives CASSLRGGPGETQYF.

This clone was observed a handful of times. The CDR3 nucleotides read TGTGCCAGCAGTTTATATCAGGGGATGAACACTGAAGCTTTCTTT. This sequence encodes CASSLYQGMNTEAFF. This chain links TRBV27 with TRBJ1-1, with D possibly being TRBD1 (6 bases). Trimming removed 1 base from V and 0 bases from J, with 9 bases in between. CDR1 is MNHEY, CDR2 SMNVEV, per germline (reference sequence). This CDR3 has 15 amino acids.

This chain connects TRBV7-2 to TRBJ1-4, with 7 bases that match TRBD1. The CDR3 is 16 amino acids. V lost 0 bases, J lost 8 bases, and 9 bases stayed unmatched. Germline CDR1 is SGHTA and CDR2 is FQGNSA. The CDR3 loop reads CASSLASDRVREKLFF. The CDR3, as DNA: TGTGCCAGCAGCTTAGCGTCTGACAGGGTGAGAGAAAAACTGTTTTTT.

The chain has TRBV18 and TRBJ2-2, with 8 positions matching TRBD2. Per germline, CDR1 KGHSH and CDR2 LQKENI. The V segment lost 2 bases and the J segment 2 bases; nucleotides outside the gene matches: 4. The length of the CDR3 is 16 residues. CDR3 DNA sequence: TGTGCCAGCTCACCAGAACTAGCGGACAACACCGGGGAGCTGTTTTTT. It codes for CASSPELADNTGELFF.